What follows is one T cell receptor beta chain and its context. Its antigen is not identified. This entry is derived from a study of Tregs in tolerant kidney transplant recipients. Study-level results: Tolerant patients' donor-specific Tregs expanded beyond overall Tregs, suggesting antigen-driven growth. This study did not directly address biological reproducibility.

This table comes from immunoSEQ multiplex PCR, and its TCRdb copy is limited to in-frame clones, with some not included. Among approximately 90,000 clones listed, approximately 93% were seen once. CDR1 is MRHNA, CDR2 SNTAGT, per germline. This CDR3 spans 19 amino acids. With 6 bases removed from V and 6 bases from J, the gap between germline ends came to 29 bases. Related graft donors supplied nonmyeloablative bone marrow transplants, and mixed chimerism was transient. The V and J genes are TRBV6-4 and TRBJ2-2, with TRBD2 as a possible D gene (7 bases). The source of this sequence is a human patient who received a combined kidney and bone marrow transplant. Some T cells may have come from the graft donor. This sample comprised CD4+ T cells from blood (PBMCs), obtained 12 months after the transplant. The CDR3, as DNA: TGTGCCAGCAGGAATCTTAGAAGTTCGGACAGCGGGATCGCCGGGGAGCTGTTTTTT. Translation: CASRNLRSSDSGIAGELFF.